The 9 T cell receptor beta chains listed next were all sequenced from one sample in a study of shared clonotypes between healthy human individuals. Method: immunoSEQ multiplex PCR; TCRdb's copy keeps in-frame clones and lacks some. The table has some 1,400,000 clones, approximately 97% seen once; the top ten hold 0.95% to 1.5%. Sequencing used naive CD4+ T cells sorted from blood. Subset of the sample: CD45RA+ positively selected. Every receptor here comes from a man aged 30 to 39 in good health.

This clone was detected once. The rearrangement uses TRBV10-2 and TRBJ2-1; 12 bases map to TRBD2. CDR1 is WSHSY and CDR2 is SAAADI in the germline V gene. The CDR3 loop spans 16 amino acids. The junction had 6 bases not matched to a gene; V was cut back by 4 bases and J by 5 bases. The CDR3: CASSVSSGRAHNEQFF. The CDR3 nucleotides are TGCGCCAGCAGTGTTTCTAGCGGGAGGGCCCACAATGAGCAGTTCTTC.

The chain has TRBV6-5 and TRBJ2-5; D gene ambiguous. The J call could be wrong; TRBJ2-7 is a better fit for the DNA end. The CDR3 totals 12 residues. The germline V gene has CDR1 MNHEY and CDR2 SVGAGI. The CDR3, as DNA: TGTGCCAGCAGGGGCGGCTCCTACGAGCAGTACTTC. It encodes CASRGGSYEQYF.

The chain joins TRBV2 to TRBJ2-7, with TRBD2 identical over 10 bases. Germline loops: CDR1 SNHLY, CDR2 FYNNEI. The J segment lost 3 bases and the V segment lost 2 bases, leaving 1 base of the junction unmatched. The CDR3 is made up of 14 amino acids. In DNA, the CDR3 is TGTGCCAGCAGTGAAACTAGCGGGAACTACGAGCAGTACTTC. Translated: CASSETSGNYEQYF. Full variable domain (missing parts from reference TRBV2 and TRBJ2-7): EPEVTQTPSHQVTQMGQEVILRCVPISNHLYFYWYRQILGQKVEFLVSFYNNEISEKSEIFDDQFSVERPDGSNFTLKIRSTKLEDSAMYFCASSETSGNYEQYFGPGTRLTVT.

The chain combines TRBV25-1 with TRBJ1-1; 7 bases align to TRBD1. The CDR3 extends over 13 amino acids. The V and J ends lost 8 bases and 3 bases, in that order; junction bases with no gene match: 6. CDR1 and CDR2 from the germline V gene are MGHDK and SYGVNS. The CDR3 nucleotides are TGTGCCAGCCAGAGGGACAGTTACACTGAAGCTTTCTTT. It is translated as CASQRDSYTEAFF.

The rearrangement uses TRBV12-5 and TRBJ1-3; D is undetermined. The germline CDR1 and CDR2 sequences are LGHNT and FRNRAP. The CDR3 totals 13 residues. The V end lost 6 bases, the J end lost 8 bases, and 14 bases lay between the germline ends. The DNA of the CDR3 is TGTGCTAGTGGCGTCGACGGGGTACACACCATATATTTT. Protein sequence: CASGVDGVHTIYF.

The genes are TRBV7-2 and TRBJ2-1; D is undetermined. There are 13 residues in the CDR3. V gave up 3 bases and J gave up 8 bases, with 11 bases separating them. Germline CDR1 SGHTA, CDR2 FQGNSA. This CDR3 reads CASSLPRAYEQFF. The CDR3 DNA reads TGTGCCAGCAGCTTGCCTAGGGCCTATGAGCAGTTCTTC.

The CDR3 loop reads CASSLDRLYNEQFF. CDR3 DNA sequence: TGTGCCAGCAGCTTAGATCGCCTTTACAATGAGCAGTTCTTC. This sequence joins TRBV11-2 and TRBJ2-1; D ambiguous. The germline CDR1 and CDR2 sequences are SGHAT and FQNNGV. This CDR3 has 14 residues. Between the trimmed V and J ends, which lost 0 bases and 4 bases, there was a span of 7 bases.

The chain uses TRBV5-1 and TRBJ2-3, with TRBD2 matching over 7 bases. The CDR3 has 16 amino acids. The V gene end was trimmed by 4 bases and the J gene end by 3 bases; junction bases not matched to a gene: 11. Germline lookup yields CDR1 SGHRS and CDR2 YFSETQ. The CDR3 coding sequence is TGCGCCAGCAGCCAATCTAGCGGCAAATCGACAGATACGCAGTATTTT. Amino acids: CASSQSSGKSTDTQYF.

The chain carries TRBV28 and TRBJ2-7, with D unclear. CDR1 and CDR2 from the germline V gene are MDHEN and SYDVKM. V gave up 5 bases and J gave up 5 bases, with 19 bases separating them. The CDR3 is 15 amino acids. The CDR3 spells CASSTPAASPNEQYF. The CDR3 nucleotides are TGTGCCAGCAGTACCCCCGCGGCATCTCCCAACGAGCAGTACTTC. The full variable domain, in which reference TRBV28 and TRBJ2-7 provide the parts outside the CDR3, is DVKVTQSSRYLVKRTGEKVFLECVQDMDHENMFWYRQDPGLGLRLIYFSYDVKMKEKGDIPEGYSVSREKKERFSLILESASTNQTSMYLCASSTPAASPNEQYFGPGTRLTVT.